Presented here are 11 T cell receptor beta chains from one specimen sequenced in a study of blood T cell repertoires in COVID-19. The method was immunoSEQ multiplex PCR; TCRdb's version includes in-frame clones alone and lacks a portion of them. In the table there are 150,000 to 200,000 clones, approximately 83% of which are singletons. Sequenced input: peripheral blood. These receptors all stem from a man between 60 and 75 years old with acute or convalescent COVID-19.

This chain connects TRBV5-1 to TRBJ2-3; 7 nucleotides agree with TRBD2. The germline gives CDR1 SGHRS, CDR2 YFSETQ. The ends lost 4 bases at V and 4 bases at J; junction bases unmatched: 12. The CDR3 sequence is 16 residues long. The CDR3 coding sequence is TGCGCCAGCAGCGCGGGAGTAGGTATTATCGCAGATACGCAGTATTTT. As protein: CASSAGVGIIADTQYF. Together with reference TRBV5-1 and TRBJ2-3, the CDR3 gives the full variable domain: KAGVTQTPRYLIKTRGQQVTLSCSPISGHRSVSWYQQTPGQGLQFLFEYFSETQRNKGNFPGRFSGRQFSNSRSEMNVSTLELGDSALYLCASSAGVGIIADTQYFGPGTRLTVL.

V gene TRBV7-9 combines with J gene TRBJ1-1; 11 nucleotides align to TRBD1. The CDR3 spans 14 residues. Germline V lookup: CDR1 SEHNR, CDR2 FQNEAQ (reference sequence). V shed 5 bases and J 4 bases; nucleotides not matched to a gene: 3. CDR3 DNA: TGTGCCAGCAGCCCCGGGACAGGGGGCACTGAAGCTTTCTTT. Translation gives CASSPGTGGTEAFF.

V and J are TRBV3-1 (or the pseudogene TRBV3-2) and TRBJ2-1, with D possibly matching TRBD1 (6 bases). Germline CDR1 LGHDT, CDR2 YNNKEL (reference sequence). V lost 4 bases, J lost 5 bases, and 15 bases lay in between. The CDR3 covers 15 residues. Here the CDR3 DNA reads TGTGCCAGCAGCCGCCAGGGGCCATTGAACAATGAGCAGTTCTTC. This gives the protein CASSRQGPLNNEQFF.

This chain links TRBV12-3 or TRBV12-4 with TRBJ2-7; D is uncertain. Deletions cut 3 bases from V and 3 bases from J, with 6 bases between. CDR3 length: 12 residues. The CDR3 nucleotides are TGTGCCAGCAGTTTCACGGTCTACGAGCAGTACTTC. Its protein product is CASSFTVYEQYF.

This clone was seen more than once but under ten times. The genes are TRBV2 and TRBJ1-5, with D perhaps TRBD1 (6 bases). Between the trimmed V and J ends, which lost 7 bases and 3 bases, there was a span of 10 bases. The CDR3 is 13 amino acids. CDR1 is SNHLY and CDR2 is FYNNEI in the germline V gene. For the CDR3, the DNA is TGTGCCAGCAAACGGACAGTCAATCAGCCCCAGCATTTT. Translated: CASKRTVNQPQHF.

This chain uses TRBV25-1 with TRBJ1-1, with TRBD1 matching 8 bases. The CDR3 spans 14 residues. Looked up from germline, CDR1 is MGHDK and CDR2 is SYGVNS. V gave up 4 bases and J gave up 11 bases; unmatched junction bases: 12. In DNA form, the CDR3 reads TGTGCCAGCAGTGGACAGGGGCTTCCGGTGATGGCTTTCTTT. This encodes CASSGQGLPVMAFF.

The gene calls are TRBV3-1 (or the pseudogene TRBV3-2) and TRBJ1-1; possible D gene TRBD1, 5 bases. V lost 3 bases to trimming and J lost 4 bases, with 12 bases between them. Germline CDR1 LGHDT, CDR2 YNNKEL (reference sequence). This CDR3 is 14 amino acids long. The CDR3 coding sequence is TGTGCCAGCAGCCATAAGGGGCCCGGCACTGAAGCTTTCTTT. Protein product: CASSHKGPGTEAFF.

CDR3: CASSVGMGASGNTIYF. CDR3 nucleotide sequence: TGTGCCAGCAGCGTAGGGATGGGGGCCTCTGGAAACACCATATATTTT. This chain joins TRBV9 and TRBJ1-3, with D maybe TRBD1 (6 bases). The CDR3 spans 16 residues. CDR1 and CDR2 from the germline V gene are SGDLS and YYNGEE. V lost 0 bases to trimming and J lost 0 bases, with 10 bases between them.

V usage is TRBV7-9 and J usage is TRBJ1-5, with 9 bases fitting TRBD1. Germline CDR1 is SEHNR and CDR2 is FQNEAQ (reference sequence). V shed 1 base, J shed 3 bases, and the junction held 4 bases outside the gene matches. The CDR3 covers 16 residues. In DNA, the CDR3 is TGTGCCAGCAGCTTAGAGAGACAGGGGGACAATCAGCCCCAGCATTTT. This gives the protein CASSLERQGDNQPQHF.

V gene TRBV30 combines with J gene TRBJ1-5; no firm D call. Trimming left V 2 bases short and J 0 bases short, with 11 bases between. The CDR3 contains 15 residues. Germline V gene sequence: CDR1 GTSNPN, CDR2 SVGIG (reference sequence). The CDR3, as DNA: TGTGCCTGGAGTTCCGGGATTAATAGCAATCAGCCCCAGCATTTT. This sequence encodes CAWSSGINSNQPQHF.

The rearrangement uses TRBV11-2 and TRBJ2-3, with 8 bases identical to TRBD1. The CDR3 consists of 15 residues. V was pared by 5 bases and J by 0 bases, with 4 bases of the junction left unmatched. The germline V gene has CDR1 SGHAT and CDR2 FQNNGV. CDR3 protein: CASSPRTGSTDTQYF. CDR3 DNA sequence: TGTGCCAGCAGCCCGCGGACAGGGAGCACAGATACGCAGTATTTT.